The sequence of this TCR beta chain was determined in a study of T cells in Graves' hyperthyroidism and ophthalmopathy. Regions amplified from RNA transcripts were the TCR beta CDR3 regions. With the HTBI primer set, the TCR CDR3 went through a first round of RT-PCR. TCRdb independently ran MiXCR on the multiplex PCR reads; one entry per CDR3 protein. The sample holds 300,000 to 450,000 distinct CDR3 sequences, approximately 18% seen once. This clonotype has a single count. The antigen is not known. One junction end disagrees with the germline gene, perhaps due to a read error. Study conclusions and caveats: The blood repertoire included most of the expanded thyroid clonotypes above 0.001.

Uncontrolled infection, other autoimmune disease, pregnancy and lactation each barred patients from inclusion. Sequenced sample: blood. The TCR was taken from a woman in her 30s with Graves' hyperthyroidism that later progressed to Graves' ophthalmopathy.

In DNA form, the CDR3 reads TGTGCCCGCAGTAAACCGGACAGGGGGCACTACGAGCAGTACTTC. Translating it yields CARSKPDRGHYEQYF. This chain uses TRBV2 with TRBJ2-7, with 11 bases lining up with TRBD1. The CDR3 totals 15 residues. From germline, CDR1 is SNHLY and CDR2 FYNNEI.